The rows below give T cell receptor beta chains drawn from one sample of a study of beta chain features in type 1 diabetes. Sequencing was performed with immunoSEQ multiplex PCR; in TCRdb, only in-frame clones are kept and a portion is missing. The sample comprises 430,000 or so clones, over 10% of which are singletons, and 0.045% to 0.06% rests with the top ten. Material for sequencing was naive CD4+ T cells from blood. These TCRs come from a young woman in good health. Each CDR3 is given with its conserved first and last residue. A D gene is named only where the DNA matches it firmly. A row's size may be missing; if present it is once, few, many or a size class.

TRBJ1-4 TRBV6-6 few - TGTGCCAGCAGTACAGTAGGCAAGGAAAAACTGTTTTTT CASSTVGKEKLFF
TRBJ2-5 TRBV15 few - TGTGCCACCAGCAGGGAAATCGGACGGCTCCAAGAGACCCAGTACTTC CATSREIGRLQETQYF
TRBJ2-7 TRBV7-2 few - TGTGCCAGCAGCTTAGCGTTCGGACGACTTTACTACGAGCAGTACTTC CASSLAFGRLYYEQYF
TRBJ2-5 TRBV18 - - TGTGCCAGCTCACGGGATAGATCTCAAGAGACCCAGTACTTC CASSRDRSQETQYF
TRBJ2-5 TRBV29-1 many TRBD1 TGCAGCGTGAGGCAGGGGGCTGGAGAGACCCAGTACTTC CSVRQGAGETQYF
TRBJ2-2 TRBV15 - - TGTGCCACCAGCAGAGATCCCCAGGGGCTTGACACCGGGGAGCTGTTTTTT CATSRDPQGLDTGELFF
TRBJ2-6 TRBV13 - - TGTGCCAGCAGCCTCCTCTTGGGGACGGCAAGCTCTGGGGCCAACGTCCTGACTTTC CASSLLLGTASSGANVLTF
TRBJ2-4 TRBV19 few TRBD1 TGTGCCTGCAAGGACAGGGCCTATGAAAACATTCAGTACTTC CACKDRAYENIQYF
TRBJ1-4 TRBV30 - - TGTGCCTGGAGTGCAATACGGGTAGGCGAAAAACTGTTTTTT CAWSAIRVGEKLFF
TRBJ2-3 TRBV5-6 few TRBD1 TGTGCCAGCAGCTGGGGACAGGGCAGCACAGATACGCAGTATTTT CASSWGQGSTDTQYF
TRBJ2-1 TRBV7-6 - TRBD2 TGTGCCAGCAGCGCGGGGACTAGCGAGTCCTACAATGAGCAGTTCTTC CASSAGTSESYNEQFF
TRBJ2-3 TRBV5-4 - TRBD1 TGCGCCAGCAGCCCAGGGACAGCAGATACGCAGTATTTT CASSPGTADTQYF
TRBJ2-4 TRBV5-6 - - TGTGCCAGCAGCTCTGGACCGATTGACATTCAGTACTTC CASSSGPIDIQYF
TRBJ2-1 TRBV6-1 few TRBD2 TGTGCCAGCAAACCAGCGGGGAGCCCCTACAATGAGCAGTTCTTC CASKPAGSPYNEQFF
TRBJ1-2 TRBV9 few - TGTGCCAGCAACTCGGGCAGGTTAGACTATGGCTACACCTTC CASNSGRLDYGYTF
TRBJ1-2 TRBV2 - - TGTGCCAGCAGTCCCGTCCTCCGCCCCAACTATGGCTACACCTTC CASSPVLRPNYGYTF
TRBJ2-5 TRBV9 - - TGTGCCAGCAGCTTAAGACCGACCCAAGAGACCCAGTACTTC CASSLRPTQETQYF
TRBJ2-5 TRBV4-3 few TRBD2 TGCGCCAGCAGCCAAGTGTGGCTAGCGGGGGGGCGAGAGACCCAGTACTTC CASSQVWLAGGRETQYF
TRBJ1-1 TRBV7-6 few - TGTGCCAGCAGCTTAGCCGGGTTGAACACTGAAGCTTTCTTT CASSLAGLNTEAFF
TRBJ2-2 TRBV5-1 - - TGCGCCAGCAGCTTGGAGGGGCCCCCGAACACCGGGGAGCTGTTTTTT CASSLEGPPNTGELFF
TRBJ2-1 TRBV9 few TRBD2 TGTGCCAGCAGCGTAGTAGCGGGAGGTACCTACAATGAGCAGTTCTTC CASSVVAGGTYNEQFF
TRBJ1-2 TRBV7-9 few - TGTGCCAGCAGCCCTAGGCGGTCAGGGATTGATGGCTACACCTTC CASSPRRSGIDGYTF
TRBJ2-3 TRBV18 many - TGTGCCAGCTCACCACCGGGTGATACGCAGTATTTT CASSPPGDTQYF
TRBJ1-1 TRBV11-2 - - TGTGCCAGCAGCTTAAGAGGAAACGGGATGAACACTGAAGCTTTCTTT CASSLRGNGMNTEAFF
TRBJ2-1 TRBV12-5 few - TGTGCTAGTGGTTTGGGGTCAGAGTTTGAGCAGTTCTTC CASGLGSEFEQFF
TRBJ1-3 TRBV7-9 few TRBD1 TGTGCCAGCAGCTTTAAACAGGGGCTAGACTTTCCTGGAAACACCATATATTTT CASSFKQGLDFPGNTIYF
TRBJ1-2 TRBV10-3 - TRBD1 TGTGCCATCAGCCTAACAGGGGGCAACTATGGCTACACCTTC CAISLTGGNYGYTF
TRBJ1-1 TRBV9 - - TGTGCCCCATCACCAGGGAGGACTGAAGCTTTCTTT CAPSPGRTEAFF
TRBJ1-2 TRBV5-6 few - TGTGCCAGCAGCTTGGGTAGGGGAACCTATGGCTACACCTTC CASSLGRGTYGYTF
TRBJ2-2 TRBV4-3 - - TGCGCCAGCAGCCCCTTTCGTTTCGGGGAGCTGTTTTTT CASSPFRFGELFF
TRBJ1-1 TRBV25-1 few - TGTGCCAGCAGTGCCCACAGGGATCAAGCTTTCTTT CASSAHRDQAFF
TRBJ2-7 TRBV2 - TRBD2 TGTGCCAGCAGGTCTAGCGGGAGCTCCTACGAGCAGTACTTC CASRSSGSSYEQYF
TRBJ1-6 TRBV19 few TRBD1 TGTGCCAGTAGCCGACAGGGGGGGCAACCCGGTAATTCACCCCTCCACTTT CASSRQGGQPGNSPLHF
TRBJ2-3 TRBV4-1 - TRBD2 TGCGCCAGCAGCCAGCTGACTAGCGGGAGTGGGACGCAGTATTTT CASSQLTSGSGTQYF
TRBJ2-7 TRBV20-1 - - TGCAGTGCTAGTTTGAGATACGAGCAGTACTTC CSASLRYEQYF
TRBJ2-7 TRBV28 - TRBD2 TGTGCCAGCAGTTTAGGGCCTAGCGGGAGGGGGCAGTACTTC CASSLGPSGRGQYF
TRBJ2-1 TRBV7-8 - - TGTGCCAGCATCCCCTATCGGCAGGGAGGTGATGAGCAGTTCTTC CASIPYRQGGDEQFF
TRBJ2-5 TRBV6-4 - - TGTGCCAGCAGCCAAGGGAGAGAGACCCAGTACTTC CASSQGRETQYF
TRBJ2-6 TRBV9 - TRBD1 TGTGCCAGCAGCGCGGACAGGGCCCTCTCTGGGGCCAACGTCCTGACTTTC CASSADRALSGANVLTF
TRBJ1-1 TRBV30 few - TGTGCCTGGAGTGTGTCGGGAACTGAAGCTTTCTTT CAWSVSGTEAFF
TRBJ2-4 TRBV27 few - TGTGCCAGCAGTTCAACCCCTAACAGGGCTTCGTCCATTCAGTACTTC CASSSTPNRASSIQYF
TRBJ2-3 TRBV4-1 - - TGCGCCAGCAGGGACCCAGGGGCCTTTGGTACGCAGTATTTT CASRDPGAFGTQYF
TRBJ2-7 TRBV29-1 few - TGCAGCGCCGAGGGATTAACCTACGAGCAGTACTTC CSAEGLTYEQYF
TRBJ2-3 TRBV5-1 few - TGCGCCAGCAGCTTGGCGGCAGATACGCAGTATTTT CASSLAADTQYF
TRBJ1-1 TRBV9 few - TGTGCCAGCAGAAGACAGCCCGACACTGAAGCTTTCTTT CASRRQPDTEAFF
TRBJ2-3 TRBV7-2 - TRBD2 TGTGCCAGCAGCTTCCCACGCGGGAGCTCTAGCACAGATACGCAGTATTTT CASSFPRGSSSTDTQYF
TRBJ2-3 TRBV7-2 once - TGTGCCAGCACTAATCCTAGTGCGGGCACAGATACGCAGTATTTT CASTNPSAGTDTQYF
TRBJ1-2 TRBV25-1 - - TGTGCCAGCAGTTCCCGACAGAGCAACTATGGCTACACCTTC CASSSRQSNYGYTF
TRBJ1-1 TRBV4-1 - - TGCGCCAGCAGCCGCAACACTGAAGCTTTCTTT CASSRNTEAFF
TRBJ2-7 TRBV6-5 - - TGTGCCAGCAGACTGGCGTTGAGCTCCTACGAGCAGTACTTC CASRLALSSYEQYF
TRBJ2-3 TRBV20-1 few - TGCAGTGCTGCCTTTCCAGCGACGCAGTATTTT CSAAFPATQYF
TRBJ2-7 TRBV19 - - TGTGCCAGTCGGAGGAAGTACAGTTCGGACGAGCAGTACTTC CASRRKYSSDEQYF
TRBJ1-2 TRBV9 - - TGTGCCAGCAGCGCTTCGGGACACTATGGCTACACCTTC CASSASGHYGYTF
TRBJ2-2 TRBV6-5 few - TGTGCCAGCAGTGGGCTACTAGGAGGCGGGGAGCTGTTTTTT CASSGLLGGGELFF